This TCR beta chain was identified during a study of OX40 agonist ivuxolimab in advanced cancers. Trimming pared 2 bases from V and 9 bases from J, leaving 10 bases between. CDR3 size: 12 residues. CDR1 is SNHLY and CDR2 is FYNNEI in the germline V gene. This clone appeared a single time. Sequencing used immunoSEQ multiplex PCR; TCRdb keeps in-frame clones, though not all of them. The table includes 75,000 to 100,000 clones, around 90% detected once. This TCR came from an adult with an advanced solid tumor such as melanoma, head and neck, liver or kidney cancer. The rearrangement joins TRBV2 to TRBJ1-2; no definite D call. Source: CD4+ or CD8+ T cells sorted from blood, taken in a trial of the OX40 agonist ivuxolimab. The CDR3 sequence: CASSESVASYTF. CDR3 nucleotide sequence: TGTGCCAGCAGTGAATCAGTGGCTAGCTACACCTTC.